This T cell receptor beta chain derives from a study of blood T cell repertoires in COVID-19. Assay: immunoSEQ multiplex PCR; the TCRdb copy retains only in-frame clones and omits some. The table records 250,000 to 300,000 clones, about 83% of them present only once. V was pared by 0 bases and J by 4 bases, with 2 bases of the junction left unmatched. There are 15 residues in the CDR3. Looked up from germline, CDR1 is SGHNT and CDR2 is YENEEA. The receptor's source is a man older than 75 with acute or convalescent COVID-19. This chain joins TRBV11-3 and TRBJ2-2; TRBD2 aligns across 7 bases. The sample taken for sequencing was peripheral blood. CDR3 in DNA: TGTGCCAGCAGCTTAGAGTGGGGGGGCACCGGGGAGCTGTTTTTT. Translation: CASSLEWGGTGELFF. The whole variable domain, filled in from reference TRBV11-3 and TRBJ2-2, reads EAGVVQSPRYKIIEKKQPVAFWCNPISGHNTLYWYLQNLGQGPELLIRYENEEAVDDSQLPKDRFSAERLKGVDSTLKIQPAELGDSAVYLCASSLEWGGTGELFFGEGSRLTVL.